This is a list of T cell receptor beta chains from one sample in a study of control samples from healthy donors and cancer patients. Repertoires were generated with immunoSEQ multiplex PCR, while TCRdb's copy carries only in-frame clones and drops some. The repertoire holds about 70,000 clones, with roughly 82% as singletons. The sample consisted of PBMCs. Source of these receptors: a woman aged 45 to 65 with lung cancer. Each CDR3 is given with its conserved first and last residue. Each record gives: J gene, V gene, D gene, clone size, CDR3 length, CDR3 DNA, CDR3 protein. D genes are given only for firm matches. Rows may omit the clone size; those that give it use once, few, many or a size class.

TRBJ1-1 | TRBV27 | TRBD1 | . | 16 | TGTGCCAGCAGTTTTTTGATCTCGGGACAGGGGACTGAAGCTTTCTTT | CASSFLISGQGTEAFF
TRBJ1-4 | TRBV4-1 | . | . | 14 | TGCGCCAGCAGCCAGGACTGGACTAATGAAAAACTGTTTTTT | CASSQDWTNEKLFF
TRBJ2-3 | TRBV13 | TRBD1 | . | 16 | TGTGCCAGCAGCTCAACCGGGACAGTCGGGTCAGATACGCAGTATTTT | CASSSTGTVGSDTQYF
TRBJ2-7 | TRBV28 | TRBD1 | . | 12 | TGTGCCAGCAGTCGACAGCAGGGGGCAAAAGACTTC | CASSRQQGAKDF
TRBJ2-6 | TRBV6-2/TRBV6-3 | . | . | 15 | TGTGCCAGCAGTTACTTCCGGGACAGGGCCAACGTCCTGACTTTC | CASSYFRDRANVLTF
TRBJ2-2 | TRBV29-1 | . | . | 14 | TGCAGCGTCCCGCGTGGGGCCAACACCGGGGAGCTGTTTTTT | CSVPRGANTGELFF
TRBJ1-5 | TRBV19 | . | . | 15 | TGTGCCAGTAGTATAGGGGGAGCCACGCGCCAGCCCCAGCATTTT | CASSIGGATRQPQHF
TRBJ1-1 | TRBV5-1 | . | . | 15 | TGCGCCAGCAGCTTGGTCGGGGGTACGGACACTGAAGCTTTCTTT | CASSLVGGTDTEAFF
TRBJ1-1 | TRBV14 | . | . | 13 | TGTGCCAGCAGCCCTCCGGGGGGTGGCGAAGCTTTCTTT | CASSPPGGGEAFF
TRBJ1-5 | TRBV7-3 | TRBD1 | once | 14 | TGTGCCAGCAGACCCGACAGGGACAGGGTTCCCCAGCATTTT | CASRPDRDRVPQHF
TRBJ1-1 | TRBV10-3 | . | . | 13 | TGTGCCGGCAGCAACTTTCAGGACACTGAAGCTTTCTTT | CAGSNFQDTEAFF
TRBJ1-5 | TRBV6-2/TRBV6-3 | TRBD1 | . | 21 | TGTGCCAGCAGTTACATATTGCGGAACCGGGACAGGGATAAGGGCAATCAGCCCCAGCATTTT | CASSYILRNRDRDKGNQPQHF
TRBJ2-1 | TRBV6-4 | TRBD2 | . | 14 | TGTGCCAGCAGTGGCGGGGGGCCGCGCAATGAGCAGTTCTTC | CASSGGGPRNEQFF
TRBJ1-1 | TRBV7-9 | . | . | 13 | TGTGCCAGCAACCTGGACGGGAACACTGAAGCTTTCTTT | CASNLDGNTEAFF
TRBJ1-2 | TRBV6-6 | . | . | 16 | TGTGCCAGCAGCTTTACCAGGGACCCTCAGAACTATGGCTACACCTTC | CASSFTRDPQNYGYTF
TRBJ2-5 | TRBV18 | TRBD1 | . | 17 | TGTGCCAGCTCACCACCGCGACAGGGGGCGCAGCAAGAGACCCAGTACTTC | CASSPPRQGAQQETQYF
TRBJ2-1 | TRBV7-9 | TRBD1 | . | 14 | TGTGCCAGCAGCATCCTAACAGGGGACAATGAGCAGTTCTTC | CASSILTGDNEQFF
TRBJ2-7 | TRBV5-5 | . | . | 15 | TGTGCCAGCAGCGGGGACTCTGTAGGCTCCTACGAGCAGTACTTC | CASSGDSVGSYEQYF